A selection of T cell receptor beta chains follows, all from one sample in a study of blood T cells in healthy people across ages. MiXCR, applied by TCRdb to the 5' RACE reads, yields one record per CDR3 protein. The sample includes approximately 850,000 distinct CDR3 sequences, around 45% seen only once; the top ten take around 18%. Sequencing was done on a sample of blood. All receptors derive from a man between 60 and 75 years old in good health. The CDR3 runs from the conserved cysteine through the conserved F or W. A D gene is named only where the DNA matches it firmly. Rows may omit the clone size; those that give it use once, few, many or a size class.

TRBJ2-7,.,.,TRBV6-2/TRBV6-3,TGTGCCACTGAACCCCGGGACGGATCCTACGAGCAGTACTTC,CATEPRDGSYEQYF
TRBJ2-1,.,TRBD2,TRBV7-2,TGTGCCAGCAGCTTACGTTGGGCTAGCGGCATCAATGAGCAGTTCTTC,CASSLRWASGINEQFF
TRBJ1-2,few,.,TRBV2,TGTGCCAGCAGTGAAGCGGGGGTTGCGGGCGGCTACACCTTC,CASSEAGVAGGYTF
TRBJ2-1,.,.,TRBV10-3,TGTGCCATCAGTCAAGGGTACAATGAGCAGTTCTTC,CAISQGYNEQFF
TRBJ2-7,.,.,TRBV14,TGTGCCAGCAGCCCTTTGCCCGGCTACGAGCAGTACTTC,CASSPLPGYEQYF
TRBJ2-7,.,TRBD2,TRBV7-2,TGTGCCAGCAGCCCTCGCGGACTAGCGGCCTCCTACGAGCAGTACTTC,CASSPRGLAASYEQYF
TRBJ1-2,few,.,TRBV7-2,TGTGCCAGCAGCCCTGGCGGGGGGACCCAATCCAATGGCTACACCTTC,CASSPGGGTQSNGYTF
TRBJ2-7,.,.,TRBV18,TGTGCCAGCTCCCCCGGAGTTGGCAGGGGCTCCTACGAGCAGTACTTC,CASSPGVGRGSYEQYF
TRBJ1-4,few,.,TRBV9,TGTGCCAGCAGCGCGACAGGTTTTGGAAAACTGTTTTTT,CASSATGFGKLFF
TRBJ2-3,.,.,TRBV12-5,TGTGCTAGTGGTTTGGGGTCAGTAGGGACAGATACGCAGTATTTT,CASGLGSVGTDTQYF
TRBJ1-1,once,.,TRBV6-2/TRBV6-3,TGTGCCACCACGCCCCAACAGAACACTGAAGCTTTCTTT,CATTPQQNTEAFF
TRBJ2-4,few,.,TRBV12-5,TGTGCTAGTGGTTTGGTGGGTAGTGACATTCAGTACTTC,CASGLVGSDIQYF
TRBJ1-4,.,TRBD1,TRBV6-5,TGTGCCAGCAGCCCCCAAACAGGGGGAGGTGAAAAACTGTTTTTT,CASSPQTGGGEKLFF
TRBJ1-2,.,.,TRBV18,TGTGCCAGCTCACCACCGGAGGGAATGCAGATCTATGGCTACACCTTC,CASSPPEGMQIYGYTF
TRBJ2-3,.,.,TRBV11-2,TGTGCCAGCAGCGCAAAAGGGATAGATACGCAGTATTTT,CASSAKGIDTQYF
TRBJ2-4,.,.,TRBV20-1,TGCAGTGCTAGAGATGAAGGGCTAGCCAAAAACATTCAGTACTTC,CSARDEGLAKNIQYF